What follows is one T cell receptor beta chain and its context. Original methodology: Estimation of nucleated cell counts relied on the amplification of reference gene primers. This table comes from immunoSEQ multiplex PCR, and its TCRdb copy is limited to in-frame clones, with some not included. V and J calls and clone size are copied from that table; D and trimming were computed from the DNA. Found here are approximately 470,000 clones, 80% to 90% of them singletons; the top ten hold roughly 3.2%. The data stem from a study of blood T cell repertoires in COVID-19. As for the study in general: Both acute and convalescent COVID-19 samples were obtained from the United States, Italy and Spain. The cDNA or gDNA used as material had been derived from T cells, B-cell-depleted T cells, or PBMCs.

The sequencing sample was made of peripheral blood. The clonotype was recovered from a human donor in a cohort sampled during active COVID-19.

The CDR3 coding sequence is TGTGCCAGCAGTTACTTGGGAGGGAAGGGTCACACTGAAGCTTTCTTT. Protein product: CASSYLGGKGHTEAFF. The rearrangement uses TRBV6-5 and TRBJ1-1, with D unclear. CDR1 MNHEY and CDR2 SVGAGI come from the germline V gene. The CDR3 runs to 16 residues. Trimming cost V 1 base and J 3 bases, with 15 bases left between them.